A selection of T cell receptor beta chains follows, all from one sample in a study of control samples from healthy donors and cancer patients. Assay: immunoSEQ multiplex PCR; the TCRdb copy retains only in-frame clones and omits some. The table lists 140,000 to 150,000 clones, roughly 90% of them singletons. Input material: blood. Source of these receptors: a man aged 25 to 40 in good health. The CDR3 runs from the conserved cysteine through the conserved F or W. D genes are given only for firm matches. Clone size, where shown, is once, few, many, or a class for clones that have expanded.

clone_size: .; d_call: TRBD1; v_call: TRBV18; j_call: TRBJ2-7; cdr3_length: 14; cdr3_nt: TGTGCCAGCTCATCAACCGGGACAGGGGTCGAGCAGTACTTC; cdr3_aa: CASSSTGTGVEQYF
clone_size: .; d_call: TRBD2; v_call: TRBV24-1; j_call: TRBJ2-1; cdr3_length: 16; cdr3_nt: TGTGCCACCAGTGATTCGTCTAGCGGGAGTCACAATGAGCAGTTCTTC; cdr3_aa: CATSDSSSGSHNEQFF
clone_size: once; d_call: .; v_call: TRBV3-1/TRBV3-2; j_call: TRBJ1-1; cdr3_length: 13; cdr3_nt: TGTGCCAGCAGCCAAGATTTTAACACTGAAGCTTTCTTT; cdr3_aa: CASSQDFNTEAFF
clone_size: .; d_call: TRBD2; v_call: TRBV6-5; j_call: TRBJ2-1; cdr3_length: 12; cdr3_nt: TGTGCCAGCAGTTTCGCGGGGGATGAGCAGTTCTTC; cdr3_aa: CASSFAGDEQFF
clone_size: .; d_call: TRBD1; v_call: TRBV2; j_call: TRBJ2-7; cdr3_length: 14; cdr3_nt: TGTGCCAGCAGCCGGGACAGGGGTGCCTACGAGCAGTACTTC; cdr3_aa: CASSRDRGAYEQYF
clone_size: once; d_call: TRBD1; v_call: TRBV5-6; j_call: TRBJ2-7; cdr3_length: 15; cdr3_nt: TGTGCCAGCAGCTTGGCTGACAGGGGTGGTCACGAGCAGTACTTC; cdr3_aa: CASSLADRGGHEQYF
clone_size: few; d_call: .; v_call: TRBV11-2; j_call: TRBJ2-1; cdr3_length: 14; cdr3_nt: TGTGCCAGCAGCTTAATTCGGGGTCCCGATGAGCAGTTCTTC; cdr3_aa: CASSLIRGPDEQFF
clone_size: .; d_call: .; v_call: TRBV18; j_call: TRBJ2-3; cdr3_length: 15; cdr3_nt: TGTGCCAGCTCACCAAGGGGTATTAGCACAGATACGCAGTATTTT; cdr3_aa: CASSPRGISTDTQYF
clone_size: .; d_call: .; v_call: TRBV15; j_call: TRBJ1-4; cdr3_length: 14; cdr3_nt: TGTGCCACCAGGAGGAGACAGCTTAATGAAAAACTGTTTTTT; cdr3_aa: CATRRRQLNEKLFF
clone_size: .; d_call: TRBD1; v_call: TRBV5-4; j_call: TRBJ2-7; cdr3_length: 17; cdr3_nt: TGTGCCAGCAGACCGTACGTCGGGACAGGGAGCTCCTACGAGCAGTACTTC; cdr3_aa: CASRPYVGTGSSYEQYF
clone_size: once; d_call: TRBD1; v_call: TRBV5-1; j_call: TRBJ1-1; cdr3_length: 16; cdr3_nt: TGCGCCAGCAGCCCGGTTGCCGGGACAGTGAACACTGAAGCTTTCTTT; cdr3_aa: CASSPVAGTVNTEAFF
clone_size: .; d_call: .; v_call: TRBV11-3; j_call: TRBJ2-5; cdr3_length: 13; cdr3_nt: TGTGCCAGCAGCCGCGGGGTGGAGGAGACCCAGTACTTC; cdr3_aa: CASSRGVEETQYF
clone_size: .; d_call: TRBD2; v_call: TRBV4-1; j_call: TRBJ2-1; cdr3_length: 17; cdr3_nt: TGCGCCAGCAGCCAGGAGACTAGCGGGAGTTGGTACAATGAGCAGTTCTTC; cdr3_aa: CASSQETSGSWYNEQFF
clone_size: .; d_call: TRBD2; v_call: TRBV4-3; j_call: TRBJ2-7; cdr3_length: 15; cdr3_nt: TGCGCCAGCAGCCAAGATCTTGCTAGCGGATACGAGCAGTACTTC; cdr3_aa: CASSQDLASGYEQYF
clone_size: .; d_call: TRBD1; v_call: TRBV19; j_call: TRBJ2-7; cdr3_length: 13; cdr3_nt: TGTGCCAGTAGTGCCCAACGGGACAGCGAGCAGTACTTC; cdr3_aa: CASSAQRDSEQYF
clone_size: .; d_call: .; v_call: TRBV12-5; j_call: TRBJ1-3; cdr3_length: 15; cdr3_nt: TGTGCTAGTGGTTCGCCCGGACTTACTGGAAACACCATATATTTT; cdr3_aa: CASGSPGLTGNTIYF
clone_size: .; d_call: .; v_call: TRBV10-3; j_call: TRBJ2-3; cdr3_length: 16; cdr3_nt: TGTGCCATCAGTGAGAAGAAGGACGGACTCCAAGATACGCAGTATTTT; cdr3_aa: CAISEKKDGLQDTQYF
clone_size: .; d_call: .; v_call: TRBV19; j_call: TRBJ2-7; cdr3_length: 15; cdr3_nt: TGTGCCAGTAGTATATTTGGGGGGCCGTCCTACGAGCAGTACTTC; cdr3_aa: CASSIFGGPSYEQYF
clone_size: .; d_call: TRBD1; v_call: TRBV7-6; j_call: TRBJ2-7; cdr3_length: 14; cdr3_nt: TGTGCCAGCAGCACAACGACAGGGGGCAGCGAGCAGTACTTC; cdr3_aa: CASSTTTGGSEQYF
clone_size: .; d_call: TRBD1; v_call: TRBV5-4; j_call: TRBJ2-7; cdr3_length: 14; cdr3_nt: TGTGCCATCTCCCGGGACAGGGGATTTTACGAGCAGTACTTC; cdr3_aa: CAISRDRGFYEQYF
clone_size: .; d_call: TRBD2; v_call: TRBV3-1/TRBV3-2; j_call: TRBJ2-1; cdr3_length: 14; cdr3_nt: TGTGCCAGCAGCCAACCGGGGGGGCCTAATGAGCAGTTCTTC; cdr3_aa: CASSQPGGPNEQFF
clone_size: .; d_call: TRBD2; v_call: TRBV5-5; j_call: TRBJ2-2; cdr3_length: 16; cdr3_nt: TGTGCCAGCAGCTTATCCAGCGGGGCGAACACCGGGGAGCTGTTTTTT; cdr3_aa: CASSLSSGANTGELFF
clone_size: .; d_call: TRBD1; v_call: TRBV27; j_call: TRBJ2-7; cdr3_length: 16; cdr3_nt: TGTGCCAGCAGTTTTGGGGGAGAGACAGGGGCTTACGAGCAGTACTTC; cdr3_aa: CASSFGGETGAYEQYF